This is a list of T cell receptor beta chains from one sample in a study of cytomegalovirus exposure and HLA in healthy donors. TCRdb's table, derived via immunoSEQ multiplex PCR, lists solely in-frame clones and lacks some. The profile shows about 94,000 clones, around 66% of them singletons. Input material: PBMCs. All receptors derive from a man aged 30-40 years in good health and CMV-seronegative. The CDR3 runs from the conserved cysteine through the conserved F or W.

v_gene	j_gene	CDR3aa
TRBV2	TRBJ2-1	CASSTSEGHNEQFF
TRBV23-1	TRBJ1-3	CASSQSQQGVKNTIYF
TRBV6-6	TRBJ2-2	CASRRDRDRTGELFF
TRBV30	TRBJ1-5	CAWSRGSQPQHF
TRBV2	TRBJ2-7	CASSGKVQAPLYYEQYF
TRBV5-4	TRBJ1-2	CASSLPLYGYTF
TRBV29-1	TRBJ2-7	CSVEGDRVDEQYF
TRBV4-1	TRBJ2-7	CASSQVQLLYEEQYF
TRBV7-3	TRBJ2-2	CASSPKSGLAGSNTGELFF
TRBV29-1	NA	CSVFPGQAPYEQYF
TRBV11-3	TRBJ2-5	CASKSTGTGGEETQYF
TRBV27	TRBJ1-1	CASRITGVNTEAFF
TRBV29-1	TRBJ2-5	CSVEALRVGETQYF
TRBV7-9	TRBJ2-7	CASSLGALADSYEQYF
TRBV23-1	TRBJ2-1	CASSRGYEQFF
TRBV6-1	TRBJ2-7	CASYDSGGAYEQYF
TRBV7-5	TRBJ2-7	CASLGQILYEQYF
TRBV2	TRBJ1-6	CASNARGSPLHF
TRBV30	TRBJ1-1	CAWSGSPGQQWAFF
TRBV21-1	TRBJ2-7	CASSTPRSSYEQYF
TRBV4-1	TRBJ1-2	CASSLGPDTCFLNYGYTF
TRBV29-1	TRBJ2-5	CSVGTSGRTRLETQYF
TRBV7-9	TRBJ1-5	CSSSLGADQPQHF
TRBV28	TRBJ2-7	CASGSYRAAPYEQYF
TRBV19	TRBJ2-1	CASTIVGYHNEQFF
TRBV19	TRBJ2-1	CASSLGLAGGEQFF
TRBV25-1	TRBJ1-2	CASSEGSLTMANTF